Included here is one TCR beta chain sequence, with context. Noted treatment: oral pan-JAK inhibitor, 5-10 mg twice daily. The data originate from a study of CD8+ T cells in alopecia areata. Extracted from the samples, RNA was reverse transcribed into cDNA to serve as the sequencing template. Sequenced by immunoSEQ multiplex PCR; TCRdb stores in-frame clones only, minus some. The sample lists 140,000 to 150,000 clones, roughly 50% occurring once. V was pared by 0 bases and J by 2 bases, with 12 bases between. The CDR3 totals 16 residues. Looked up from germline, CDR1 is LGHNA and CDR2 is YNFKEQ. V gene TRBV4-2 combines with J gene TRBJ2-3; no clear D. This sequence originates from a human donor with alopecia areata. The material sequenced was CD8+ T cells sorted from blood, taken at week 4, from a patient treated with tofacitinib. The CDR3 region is CASSQDPNPDTDTQYF. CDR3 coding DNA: TGTGCCAGCAGCCAAGATCCGAATCCGGACACAGATACGCAGTATTTT.